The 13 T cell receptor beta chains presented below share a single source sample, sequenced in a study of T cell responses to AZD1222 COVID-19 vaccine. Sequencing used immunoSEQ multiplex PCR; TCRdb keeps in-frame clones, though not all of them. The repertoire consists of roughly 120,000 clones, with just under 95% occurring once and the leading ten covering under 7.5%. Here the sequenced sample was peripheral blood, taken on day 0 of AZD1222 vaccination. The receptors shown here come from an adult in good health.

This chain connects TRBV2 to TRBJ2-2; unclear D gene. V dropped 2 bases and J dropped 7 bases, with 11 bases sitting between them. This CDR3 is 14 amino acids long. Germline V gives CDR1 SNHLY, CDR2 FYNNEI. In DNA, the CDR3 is TGTGCCAGCAGTGAAACTGCGGTGTACGGGGAGCTGTTTTTT. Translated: CASSETAVYGELFF.

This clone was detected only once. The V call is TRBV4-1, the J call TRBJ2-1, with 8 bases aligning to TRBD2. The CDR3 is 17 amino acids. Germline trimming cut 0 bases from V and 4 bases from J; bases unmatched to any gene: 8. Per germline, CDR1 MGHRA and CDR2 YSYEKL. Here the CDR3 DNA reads TGCGCCAGCAGCCAAGATCTCACGGGAGGGCCTTACAATGAGCAGTTCTTC. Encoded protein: CASSQDLTGGPYNEQFF.

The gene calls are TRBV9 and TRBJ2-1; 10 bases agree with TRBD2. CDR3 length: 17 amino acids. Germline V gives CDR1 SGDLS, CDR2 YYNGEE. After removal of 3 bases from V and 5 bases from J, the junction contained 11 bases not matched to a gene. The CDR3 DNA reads TGTGCCAGCAGCGCGGGGGCGGGTGGACTAGCGGACAATGAGCAGTTCTTC. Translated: CASSAGAGGLADNEQFF.

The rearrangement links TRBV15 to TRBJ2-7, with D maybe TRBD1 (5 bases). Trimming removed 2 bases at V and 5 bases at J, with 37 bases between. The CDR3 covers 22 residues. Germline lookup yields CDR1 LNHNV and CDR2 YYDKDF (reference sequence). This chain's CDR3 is CATSRPHQGQISGPFQSHEQYF. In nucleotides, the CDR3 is TGTGCCACCAGCAGACCCCATCAGGGCCAGATCTCGGGCCCCTTTCAGAGCCACGAGCAGTACTTC.

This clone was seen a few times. The CDR3 here is CASSQEEGQGRNEQFF. The CDR3, as DNA: TGTGCCAGCAGCCAAGAGGAGGGACAGGGAAGGAATGAGCAGTTCTTC. V and J are TRBV4-2 and TRBJ2-1; 9 bases agree with TRBD1. V was pared by 0 bases and J by 7 bases, with 7 bases of the junction left unmatched. CDR1 and CDR2 (germline): LGHNA, YNFKEQ. The CDR3 has 16 amino acids.

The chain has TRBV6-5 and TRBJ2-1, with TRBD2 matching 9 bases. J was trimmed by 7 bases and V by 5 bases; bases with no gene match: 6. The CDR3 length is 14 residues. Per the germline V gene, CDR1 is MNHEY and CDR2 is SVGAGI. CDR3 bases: TGTGCCAGCAGTATCGGACTAGCGAAGAATGAGCAGTTCTTC. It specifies CASSIGLAKNEQFF.

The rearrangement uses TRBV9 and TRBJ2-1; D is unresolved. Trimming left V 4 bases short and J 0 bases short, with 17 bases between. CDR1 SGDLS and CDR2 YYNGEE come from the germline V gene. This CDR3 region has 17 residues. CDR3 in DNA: TGTGCCAGCAGCCCCCGTCGGGCAGCTAGCTCCTACAATGAGCAGTTCTTC. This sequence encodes CASSPRRAASSYNEQFF.

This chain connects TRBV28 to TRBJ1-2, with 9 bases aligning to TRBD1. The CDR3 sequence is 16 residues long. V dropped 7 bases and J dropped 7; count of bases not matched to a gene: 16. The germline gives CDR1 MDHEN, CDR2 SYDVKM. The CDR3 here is CASTPPGGTGKTGYTF. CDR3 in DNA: TGTGCCAGCACCCCACCAGGGGGGACAGGGAAAACTGGCTACACCTTC.

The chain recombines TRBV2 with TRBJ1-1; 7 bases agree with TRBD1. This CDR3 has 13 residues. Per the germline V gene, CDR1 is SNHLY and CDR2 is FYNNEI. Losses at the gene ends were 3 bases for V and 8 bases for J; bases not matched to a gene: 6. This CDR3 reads CASSEGTAREAFF. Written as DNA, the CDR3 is TGTGCCAGCAGTGAGGGGACAGCCCGAGAAGCTTTCTTT.

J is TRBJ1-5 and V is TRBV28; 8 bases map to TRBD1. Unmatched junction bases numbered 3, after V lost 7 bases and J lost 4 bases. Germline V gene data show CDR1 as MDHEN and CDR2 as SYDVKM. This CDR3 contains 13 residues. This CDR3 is CASTGTGNQPQHF. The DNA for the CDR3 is TGTGCCAGCACTGGGACAGGAAATCAGCCCCAGCATTTT.

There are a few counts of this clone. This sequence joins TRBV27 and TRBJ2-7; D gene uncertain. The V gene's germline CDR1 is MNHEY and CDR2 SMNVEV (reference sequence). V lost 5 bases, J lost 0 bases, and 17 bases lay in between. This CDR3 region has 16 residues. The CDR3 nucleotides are TGTGCCAGCAGTACCCTCGACGGCGGCCTCTCCTACGAGCAGTACTTC. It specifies CASSTLDGGLSYEQYF.

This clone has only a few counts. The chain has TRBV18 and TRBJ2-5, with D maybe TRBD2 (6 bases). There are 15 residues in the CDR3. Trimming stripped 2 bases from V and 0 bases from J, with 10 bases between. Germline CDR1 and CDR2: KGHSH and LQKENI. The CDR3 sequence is CASSPNRGNQETQYF. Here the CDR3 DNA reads TGTGCCAGCTCACCAAACCGGGGGAACCAAGAGACCCAGTACTTC.

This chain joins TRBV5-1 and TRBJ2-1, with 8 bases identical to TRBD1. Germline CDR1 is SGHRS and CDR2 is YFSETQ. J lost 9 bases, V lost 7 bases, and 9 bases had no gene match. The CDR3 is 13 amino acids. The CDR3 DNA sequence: TGCGCCAGCGGGAAACGGACAGGGCTTGAGCAGTTCTTC. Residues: CASGKRTGLEQFF.